This T cell receptor beta chain was recorded in a study of beta chain features in type 1 diabetes. CDR3 size: 14 residues. The germline gives CDR1 SGHAT, CDR2 FQNNGV. Trimming shortened V by 5 bases and J by 5 bases, and 15 bases separated the two germline ends. Comment on this clone: Antigen unknown.

Every isolated RNA sample was fully reverse transcribed, so sequencing captured expressed TCRB transcripts. Sequencing was performed with immunoSEQ multiplex PCR; in TCRdb, only in-frame clones are kept and a portion is missing. The repertoire holds 50,000 to 55,000 clones, with 60% to 70% as singletons. Study outcomes and limitations: Shorter templates might be favored by PCR, equally in patients and controls. Shorter TCRB CDR3s, moderately but significantly so, were found in Type 1 diabetes patients in all four CD4+ subsets.

This TCR came from a woman aged 25 to 39 with type 1 diabetes. The chain recombines TRBV11-2 with TRBJ2-5, with D perhaps matching TRBD1 (5 bases). The sequenced material came from stem cell memory CD4+ T cells from blood. The CDR3 loop is CASSMSRVVETQYF. Written as DNA, the CDR3 is TGTGCCAGCAGCATGAGCAGGGTGGTGGAGACCCAGTACTTC.